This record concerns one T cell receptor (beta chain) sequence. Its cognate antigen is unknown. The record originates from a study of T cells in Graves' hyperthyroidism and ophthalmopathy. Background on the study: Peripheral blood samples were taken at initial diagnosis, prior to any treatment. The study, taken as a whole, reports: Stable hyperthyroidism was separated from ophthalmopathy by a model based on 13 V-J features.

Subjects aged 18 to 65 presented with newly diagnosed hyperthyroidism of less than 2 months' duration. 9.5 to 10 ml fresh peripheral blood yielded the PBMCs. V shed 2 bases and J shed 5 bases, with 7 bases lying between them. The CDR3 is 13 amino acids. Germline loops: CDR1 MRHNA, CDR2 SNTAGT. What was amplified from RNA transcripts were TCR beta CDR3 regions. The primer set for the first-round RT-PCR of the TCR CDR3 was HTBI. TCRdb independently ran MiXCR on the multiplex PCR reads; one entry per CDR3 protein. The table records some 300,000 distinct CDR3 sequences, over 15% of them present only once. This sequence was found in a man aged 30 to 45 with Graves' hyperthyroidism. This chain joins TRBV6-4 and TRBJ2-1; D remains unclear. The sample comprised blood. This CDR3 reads CASSDNLNNEQFF. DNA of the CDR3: TGTGCCAGCAGTGACAATCTTAACAATGAGCAGTTCTTC.